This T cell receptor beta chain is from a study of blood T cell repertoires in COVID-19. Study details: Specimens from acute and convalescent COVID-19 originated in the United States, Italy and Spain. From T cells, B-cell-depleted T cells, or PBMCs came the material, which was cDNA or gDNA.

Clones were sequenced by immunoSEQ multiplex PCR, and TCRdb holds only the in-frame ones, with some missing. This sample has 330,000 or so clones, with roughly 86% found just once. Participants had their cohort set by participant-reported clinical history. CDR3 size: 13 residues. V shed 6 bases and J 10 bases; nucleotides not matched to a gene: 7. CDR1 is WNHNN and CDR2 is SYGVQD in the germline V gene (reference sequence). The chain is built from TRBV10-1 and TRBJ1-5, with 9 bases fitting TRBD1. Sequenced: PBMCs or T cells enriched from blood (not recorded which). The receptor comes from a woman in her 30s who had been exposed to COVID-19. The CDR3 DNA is TGCGCCAGCAGCCACGGGACAGGGAGCCCCCAGCATTTT. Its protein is CASSHGTGSPQHF.